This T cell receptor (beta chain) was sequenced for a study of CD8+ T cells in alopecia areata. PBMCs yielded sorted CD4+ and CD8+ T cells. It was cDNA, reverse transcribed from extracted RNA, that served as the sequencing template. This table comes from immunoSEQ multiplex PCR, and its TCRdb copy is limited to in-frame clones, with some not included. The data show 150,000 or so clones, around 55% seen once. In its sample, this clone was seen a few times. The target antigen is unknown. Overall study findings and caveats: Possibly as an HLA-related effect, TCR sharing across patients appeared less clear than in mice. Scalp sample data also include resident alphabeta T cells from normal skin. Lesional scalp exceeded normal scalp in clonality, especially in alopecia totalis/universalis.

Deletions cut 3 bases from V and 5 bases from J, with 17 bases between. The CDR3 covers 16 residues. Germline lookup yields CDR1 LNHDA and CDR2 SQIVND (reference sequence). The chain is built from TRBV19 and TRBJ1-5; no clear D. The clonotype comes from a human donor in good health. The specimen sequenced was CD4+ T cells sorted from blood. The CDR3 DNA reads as TGTGCCAGTAGTATCCCCCCCGGGATGGGTGATCAGCCCCAGCATTTT. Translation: CASSIPPGMGDQPQHF.